This entry lists 21 T cell receptor beta chains sequenced from one sample in a study of shared clonotypes between healthy human individuals. TCRdb's table, derived via immunoSEQ multiplex PCR, lists solely in-frame clones and lacks some. Among about 490,000 clones listed, 70% to 85% were seen once. The specimen sequenced was PBMCs. These receptors were taken from a middle-aged woman in good health. Some clones in this sample may be carry-over from other donors' samples.

The chain recombines TRBV18 with TRBJ2-1; 9 positions match TRBD2. This CDR3 spans 16 amino acids. The V gene end was trimmed by 2 bases and the J gene end by 3 bases; junction bases not matched to a gene: 5. CDR1 and CDR2 from the germline V gene are KGHSH and LQKENI. The CDR3 DNA reads TGTGCCAGCTCACCAACTAGCGGGCCCCTCTACAATGAGCAGTTCTTC. Amino acids: CASSPTSGPLYNEQFF.

The chain employs TRBV7-3 and TRBJ1-1, with D possibly being TRBD1 (5 bases). Germline CDR1 is SGHTA and CDR2 is FQGTGA. The V end lost 2 bases, the J end lost 4 bases, and 8 bases lay between the germline ends. The CDR3 spans 13 residues. This chain's CDR3 is CASSLWGGTEAFF. DNA for the CDR3: TGTGCCAGCAGCTTATGGGGCGGCACTGAAGCTTTCTTT. The whole variable domain, remainder taken from reference TRBV7-3 and TRBJ1-1, is GAGVSQTPSNKVTEKGKYVELRCDPISGHTALYWYRQSLGQGPEFLIYFQGTGAADDSGLPNDRFFAVRPEGSVSTLKIQRTERGDSAVYLCASSLWGGTEAFFGQGTRLTVV.

The chain carries TRBV7-2 and TRBJ1-1; TRBD1 is a possible D gene (5 bases). Trimming stripped 6 bases from V and 6 bases from J, with 17 bases between. The CDR3 extends over 14 amino acids. The germline V gene has CDR1 SGHTA and CDR2 FQGNSA. The DNA for the CDR3 is TGTGCCAGCAGTTGGAGAGGGGAGATCGCTGAAGCTTTCTTT. Translation gives CASSWRGEIAEAFF.

This clone was seen a single time. V usage is TRBV25-1 and J usage is TRBJ2-7; perhaps D is TRBD1 or TRBD2 (5 bases each). V lost 2 bases and J lost 6, with 8 bases in between. Germline V gene data show CDR1 as MGHDK and CDR2 as SYGVNS. The CDR3 is 12 amino acids. The CDR3 DNA sequence: TGTGCCAGCAGTGAAGTGGGGGTCGAGCAGTACTTC. It translates to CASSEVGVEQYF.

The chain recombines TRBV10-3 with TRBJ1-2; TRBD1 matches 9 bases. The CDR3 length is 15 residues. The J segment lost 4 bases and the V segment lost 2 bases, leaving 5 bases of the junction unmatched. CDR1 and CDR2 from the germline V gene are ENHRY and SYGVKD. CDR3 in DNA: TGTGCCATCAGTGAGATGGACAGGGGATCCTATGGCTACACCTTC. This translates into CAISEMDRGSYGYTF.

V is TRBV7-9 and J is TRBJ2-1; TRBD2 matches 12 bases. Losses at the gene ends were 10 bases for V and 8 bases for J; bases not matched to a gene: 9. The CDR3 covers 14 residues. The germline CDR1 and CDR2 sequences are SEHNR and FQNEAQ (reference sequence). For the CDR3, the DNA is TGTGCCATCCAGGGGGGACTAGCGGGCGATGAGCAGTTCTTC. Translation gives CAIQGGLAGDEQFF. Variable domain in full (rest from reference TRBV7-9 and TRBJ2-1): DTGVSQNPRHKITKRGQNVTFRCDPISEHNRLYWYRQTLGQGPEFLTYFQNEAQLEKSRLLSDRFSAERPKGSFSTLEIQRTEQGDSAMYLCAIQGGLAGDEQFFGPGTRLTVL.

This clone is a singleton in its sample. This chain joins TRBV5-1 and TRBJ2-1; D perhaps matches TRBD2 (5 bases). The V and J ends lost 4 bases and 7 bases respectively, with 12 bases between them. The germline CDR1 and CDR2 sequences are SGHRS and YFSETQ. CDR3 length equals 13 residues. The CDR3 here is CASSPGPGNEQFF. The DNA for the CDR3 is TGCGCCAGCAGCCCGGGTCCGGGGAATGAGCAGTTCTTC.

The chain uses TRBV18 and TRBJ2-3; 9 bases agree with TRBD2. Germline assignment: CDR1 KGHSH and CDR2 LQKENI. Trimming took 2 bases from V and 4 from J; bases not matched to a gene: 7. The CDR3 length is 16 residues. CDR3 in amino acids: CASSPGSGRFPDTQYF. For the CDR3, the DNA is TGTGCCAGCTCACCAGGCAGCGGGAGGTTCCCAGATACGCAGTATTTT.

The CDR3 DNA reads as TGTGCCACCAGCAGAGATGAGCTCTCGGGGAGGGAAGCTTTCTTT. It encodes CATSRDELSGREAFF. This rearrangement joins TRBV15 to TRBJ1-1; no clear D gene. In germline, CDR1 is LNHNV, CDR2 YYDKDF (reference sequence). The CDR3 spans 15 residues. V gave up 0 bases and J gave up 8 bases, with 16 bases separating them.

This clone has at least ten counts. This rearrangement joins TRBV7-9 to TRBJ2-4; 8 bases agree with TRBD1. Germline assignment: CDR1 SEHNR and CDR2 FQNEAQ (reference sequence). The CDR3 sequence is 14 residues long. V dropped 4 bases and J dropped 8; count of bases not matched to a gene: 7. CDR3 amino acids: CASSSDRGGDIQYF. The DNA for the CDR3 is TGTGCCAGCAGCTCAGACAGGGGCGGTGACATTCAGTACTTC.

The chain has TRBV2 and TRBJ2-5; 7 nucleotides agree with TRBD2. The tail of the sequence fits TRBJ2-7 better, so the J call may be wrong. Germline CDR1 SNHLY, CDR2 FYNNEI. The CDR3 is 13 residues long. This CDR3 reads CASVGGRAYEQYF. For the CDR3, the DNA is TGTGCCAGCGTCGGGGGGAGGGCCTACGAGCAGTACTTC.

Turning to this clone: Distinct nucleotide sequences in the sample also encode this CDR3. The chain is built from TRBV9 and TRBJ2-7; D remains ambiguous. Germline CDR1 SGDLS, CDR2 YYNGEE. The V end was cut by 0 bases, the J end by 0 bases, with 7 bases between. The CDR3 has 14 residues. The CDR3 loop reads CASSVVAGSYEQYF. The CDR3, as DNA: TGTGCCAGCAGCGTAGTGGCAGGCTCCTACGAGCAGTACTTC.

Points on this clone: A far larger clone is one nucleotide away, so this likely arose from a read error. The rearrangement uses TRBV5-1 and TRBJ2-5, with 12 bases identical to TRBD1. This CDR3 is 17 amino acids long. Germline V CDR1 and CDR2: SGHRS, YFSETQ. The V gene end was trimmed by 6 bases and the J gene end by 5 bases; junction bases not matched to a gene: 14. The CDR3 DNA sequence: TGCGCCAGCAACCCGCGTCCCGGGACAGGGGGCCTCGAGACCCAGTACTTC. This encodes CASNPRPGTGGLETQYF.

The sample holds a few counts of this clone. The rearrangement joins TRBV19 to TRBJ2-7; 7 bases are shared with TRBD1. Losses at the gene ends were 6 bases for V and 0 bases for J; bases not matched to a gene: 5. The CDR3 is 14 residues long. Germline V gene data show CDR1 as LNHDA and CDR2 as SQIVND (reference sequence). The CDR3 loop reads CASRKGQLSYEQYF. The CDR3 DNA reads TGTGCCAGTAGAAAGGGACAGCTCTCCTACGAGCAGTACTTC.

The gene calls are TRBV30 and TRBJ1-1; 7 nucleotides line up with TRBD1. The CDR3 totals 12 residues. Germline V gene sequence: CDR1 GTSNPN, CDR2 SVGIG (reference sequence). Losses at the gene ends were 8 bases for V and 4 bases for J; bases not matched to a gene: 7. CDR3 sequence reads: CASHRGGTEAFF. In DNA form, the CDR3 reads TGTGCCAGCCACAGGGGTGGCACTGAAGCTTTCTTT.

The V call is TRBV28, the J call TRBJ2-1; D is unclear. Germline V lookup: CDR1 MDHEN, CDR2 SYDVKM. The CDR3 is made up of 15 amino acids. V was pared by 6 bases and J by 8 bases, with 20 bases between. CDR3 in DNA: TGTGCCAGCAGCCGAGAATCTCCCCTTTTGGATGAGCAGTTCTTC. Its protein is CASSRESPLLDEQFF.

The chain couples TRBV6-1 to TRBJ1-5; TRBD1 matches 9 bases. The V and J ends lost 7 bases and 6 bases, in that order; junction bases with no gene match: 7. CDR3 length: 14 residues. Germline V lookup: CDR1 MNHNS, CDR2 SASEGT. The CDR3 sequence: CASTSGTGSQPQHF. The CDR3 coding sequence is TGTGCCAGCACCTCCGGGACAGGGAGTCAGCCCCAGCATTTT.

Notes on this clone: Other DNA variants within this sample encode the same CDR3. The V call is TRBV29-1, the J call TRBJ1-2, with D tentatively TRBD1 (6 bases). Deletions cut 6 bases from V and 5 bases from J, with 13 bases between. Germline CDR1 reads SQVTM; CDR2 reads ANQGSEA. The CDR3 covers 12 residues. The CDR3: CSVLTGGYGYTF. CDR3 nucleotides: TGCAGCGTGTTGACAGGTGGATATGGCTACACCTTC.

This clone was seen just once. The chain carries TRBV14 and TRBJ2-5, with D possibly TRBD1 on 6 matching bases. This CDR3 has 15 amino acids. Trimming took 8 bases from V and 4 from J, leaving 20 bases between them. Germline lookup yields CDR1 SGHDN and CDR2 FVKESK. CDR3 sequence: CASGQSLLDVETQYF. As DNA, the CDR3 is TGTGCCAGCGGACAGTCCCTACTGGATGTAGAGACCCAGTACTTC.

V gene TRBV27 combines with J gene TRBJ1-5; TRBD1 agrees at 7 bases. The CDR3 is 14 residues long. Germline V gene data show CDR1 as MNHEY and CDR2 as SMNVEV (reference sequence). J lost 3 bases, V lost 8 bases, and 7 bases had no gene match. The CDR3 DNA is TGTGCCAGCGGCAGACAGGGCCCCAATCAGCCCCAGCATTTT. As protein: CASGRQGPNQPQHF.

The chain is built from TRBV27 and TRBJ2-7; maybe TRBD1 (5 bases). CDR1 and CDR2 from the germline V gene are MNHEY and SMNVEV (reference sequence). The V and J ends lost 3 bases and 3 bases respectively, with 18 bases between them. This CDR3 comprises 16 residues. DNA for the CDR3: TGTGCCAGCAGTTTGGGGTCTGTGGCTAGGGGCTACGAGCAGTACTTC. It yields the protein CASSLGSVARGYEQYF.